The 8 T cell receptor beta chains presented below share a single source sample, sequenced in a study of Graves' ophthalmopathy and Graves' hyperthyroidism. TCR beta CDR3 regions were amplified from RNA transcripts. Investigators did first-round RT-PCR with HTBI primers, then second-round multiplex PCR. TCRdb passed the multiplex PCR reads through MiXCR, listing each CDR3 protein once. The sample shows about 400,000 distinct CDR3 sequences, 15% to 20% of them seen only once. The sample taken for sequencing was peripheral blood. These receptors all stem from a woman between 18 and 29 years old with Graves' ophthalmopathy.

This clonotype was recorded at least ten times. The genes are TRBV6-1 and TRBJ1-1; D gene unclear. Germline loops: CDR1 MNHNS, CDR2 SASEGT. With 0 bases removed from V and 1 base from J, the gap between germline ends came to 3 bases. This CDR3 is built from 13 residues. Here the CDR3 reads CASSEAENTEAFF. The CDR3 DNA is TGTGCCAGCAGTGAAGCAGAGAACACTGAAGCTTTCTTT.

There are many counts of this clonotype. The chain employs TRBV7-6 and TRBJ1-1; no clear D gene. Deletions cut 1 base from V and 8 bases from J, with 14 bases between. From germline, CDR1 is SGHVS and CDR2 FNYEAQ. The CDR3 contains 14 residues. The CDR3 DNA reads as TGTGCCAGCAGCTTAGAAGAACTGAGCCCCGAAGCTTTCTTT. This translates into CASSLEELSPEAFF. Full variable domain (rest looked up from reference TRBV7-6 and TRBJ1-1): GAGVSQSPRYKVTKRGQDVALRCDPISGHVSLYWYRQALGQGPEFLTYFNYEAQQDKSGLPNDRFSAERPEGSISTLTIQRTEQRDSAMYRCASSLEELSPEAFFGQGTRLTVV.

The chain uses TRBV6-5 and TRBJ2-7; D gene uncertain. Germline CDR1 reads MNHEY; CDR2 reads SVGAGI. V dropped 0 bases and J dropped 2 bases, with 14 bases sitting between them. This CDR3 region has 16 residues. For the CDR3, the DNA is TGTGCCAGCAGTTACTCGACTGTAACACCTACCTACGAGCAGTACTTC. Its protein product is CASSYSTVTPTYEQYF.

This clonotype showed up many times. V usage is TRBV12-3 or TRBV12-4 and J usage is TRBJ1-1; D is unclear. The CDR3 sequence is 14 residues long. Trimming stripped 2 bases from V and 6 bases from J, with 13 bases between. The CDR3 loop reads CASSLRAGTSEAFF. As DNA, the CDR3 is TGTGCCAGCAGTTTACGGGCTGGTACGTCTGAAGCTTTCTTT.

At least ten counts were recorded for this clonotype. This rearrangement joins TRBV28 to TRBJ1-5, with TRBD1 matching over 7 bases. The germline V gene encodes CDR1 MDHEN and CDR2 SYDVKM. This CDR3 has 15 residues. V shed 3 bases, J shed 2 bases, and the junction held 4 bases outside the gene matches. The CDR3, as DNA: TGTGCCAGCAGTTTTACAACAGGGGGCAATCAGCCCCAGCATTTT. Translating it yields CASSFTTGGNQPQHF.

In this sample, this clonotype turned up many times. The CDR3 sequence is CASSRAGEQYF. CDR3 sequence (DNA): TGTGCCAGCAGCAGGGCCGGGGAGCAGTACTTC. The V gene is TRBV7-9, the J gene TRBJ2-7, with D unresolved. Germline V gene sequence: CDR1 SEHNR, CDR2 FQNEAQ (reference sequence). The CDR3 length is 11 residues. The V end was cut by 5 bases, the J end by 7 bases, with 9 bases between.

Ten or more counts support this clonotype. The chain joins TRBV20-1 to TRBJ2-5, with D perhaps TRBD2 (6 bases). The CDR3 has 14 amino acids. Trimming cost V 0 bases and J 5 bases, with 13 bases left between them. The germline V gene has CDR1 DFQATT and CDR2 SNEGSKA (reference sequence). CDR3 protein: CSAREGTPVETQYF. Here the CDR3 DNA reads TGCAGTGCTAGAGAGGGGACTCCTGTGGAGACCCAGTACTTC.

The chain couples TRBV12-3 or TRBV12-4 to TRBJ2-7; 12 bases line up with TRBD2. CDR3 length: 17 residues. V dropped 7 bases and J dropped 0; count of bases not matched to a gene: 10. The CDR3: CASTALAGGLSSYEQYF. In DNA form, the CDR3 reads TGTGCCAGCACCGCCCTAGCGGGAGGGCTGAGCTCCTACGAGCAGTACTTC.